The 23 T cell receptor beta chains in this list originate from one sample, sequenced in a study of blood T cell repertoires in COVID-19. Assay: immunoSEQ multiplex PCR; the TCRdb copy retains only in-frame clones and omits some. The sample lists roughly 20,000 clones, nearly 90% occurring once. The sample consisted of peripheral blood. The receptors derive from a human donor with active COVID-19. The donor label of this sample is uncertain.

DNA of the CDR3: TGTGCCAGCTCACCACCGAGGGGGCGAACCGGGGAGCTGTTTTTT. This gives the protein CASSPPRGRTGELFF. The chain uses TRBV18 and TRBJ2-2, with 7 bases that match TRBD1. V lost 0 bases, J lost 5 bases, and 3 bases stayed unmatched. This CDR3 contains 15 residues. The V gene's germline CDR1 is KGHSH and CDR2 LQKENI.

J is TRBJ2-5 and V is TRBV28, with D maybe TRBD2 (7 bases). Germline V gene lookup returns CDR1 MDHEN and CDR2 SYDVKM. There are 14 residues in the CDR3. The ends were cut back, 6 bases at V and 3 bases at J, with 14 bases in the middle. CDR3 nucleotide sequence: TGTGCCAGCAGGGTGGGGGGGGCGAAAGAGACCCAGTACTTC. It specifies CASRVGGAKETQYF.

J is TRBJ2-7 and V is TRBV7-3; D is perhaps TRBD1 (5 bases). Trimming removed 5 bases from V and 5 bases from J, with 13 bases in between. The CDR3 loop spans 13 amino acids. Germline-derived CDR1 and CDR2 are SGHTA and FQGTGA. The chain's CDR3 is CASSPQGRDEQYF. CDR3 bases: TGTGCCAGCAGCCCCCAGGGTCGCGACGAGCAGTACTTC. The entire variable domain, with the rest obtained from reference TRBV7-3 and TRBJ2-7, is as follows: GAGVSQTPSNKVTEKGKYVELRCDPISGHTALYWYRQSLGQGPEFLIYFQGTGAADDSGLPNDRFFAVRPEGSVSTLKIQRTERGDSAVYLCASSPQGRDEQYFGPGTRLTVT.

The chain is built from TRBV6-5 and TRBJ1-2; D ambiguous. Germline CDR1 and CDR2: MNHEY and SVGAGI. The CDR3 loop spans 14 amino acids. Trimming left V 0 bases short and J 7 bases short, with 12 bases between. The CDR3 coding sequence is TGTGCCAGCAGTTACTCGGTAGCTGGTGCTGGCTACACCTTC. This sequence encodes CASSYSVAGAGYTF.

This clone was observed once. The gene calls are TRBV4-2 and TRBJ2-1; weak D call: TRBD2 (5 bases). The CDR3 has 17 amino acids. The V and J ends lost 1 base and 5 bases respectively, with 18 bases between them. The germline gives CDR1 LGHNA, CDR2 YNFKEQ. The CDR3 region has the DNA TGTGCCAGCAGCCAAGTTGGAAGAGCCAGCGGTGACAATGAGCAGTTCTTC. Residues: CASSQVGRASGDNEQFF.

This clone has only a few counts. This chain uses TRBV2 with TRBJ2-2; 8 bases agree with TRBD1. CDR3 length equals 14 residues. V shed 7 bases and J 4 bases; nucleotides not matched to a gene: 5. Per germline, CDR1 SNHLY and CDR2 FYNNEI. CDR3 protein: CASIDRGGTGELFF. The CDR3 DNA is TGTGCCAGCATCGACAGGGGCGGCACCGGGGAGCTGTTTTTT. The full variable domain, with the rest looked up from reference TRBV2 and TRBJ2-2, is EPEVTQTPSHQVTQMGQEVILRCVPISNHLYFYWYRQILGQKVEFLVSFYNNEISEKSEIFDDQFSVERPDGSNFTLKIRSTKLEDSAMYFCASIDRGGTGELFFGEGSRLTVL.

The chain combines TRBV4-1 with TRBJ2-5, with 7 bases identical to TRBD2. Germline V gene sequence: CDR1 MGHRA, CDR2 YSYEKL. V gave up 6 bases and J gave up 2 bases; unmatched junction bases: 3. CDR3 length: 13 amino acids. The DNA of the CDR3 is TGCGCCAGCAGGGCTAGCGGACAAGAGACCCAGTACTTC. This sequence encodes CASRASGQETQYF.

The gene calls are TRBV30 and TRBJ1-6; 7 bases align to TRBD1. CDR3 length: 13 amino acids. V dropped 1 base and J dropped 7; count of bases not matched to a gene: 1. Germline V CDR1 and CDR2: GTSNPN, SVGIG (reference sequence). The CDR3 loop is CAWSEQGNSPLHF. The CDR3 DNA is TGTGCCTGGAGTGAACAGGGGAATTCACCCCTCCACTTT. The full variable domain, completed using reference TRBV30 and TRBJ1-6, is SQTIHQWPATLVQPVGSPLSLECTVEGTSNPNLYWYRQAAGRGLQLLFYSVGIGQISSEVPQNLSASRPQDRQFILSSKKLLLSDSGFYLCAWSEQGNSPLHFGNGTRLTVT.

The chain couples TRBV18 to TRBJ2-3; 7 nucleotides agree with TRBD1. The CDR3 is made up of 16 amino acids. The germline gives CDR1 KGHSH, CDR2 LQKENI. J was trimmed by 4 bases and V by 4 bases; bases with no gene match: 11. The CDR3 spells CASSLLQGSGSDTQYF. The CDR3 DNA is TGTGCCAGCTCACTCCTACAGGGGAGTGGATCAGATACGCAGTATTTT.

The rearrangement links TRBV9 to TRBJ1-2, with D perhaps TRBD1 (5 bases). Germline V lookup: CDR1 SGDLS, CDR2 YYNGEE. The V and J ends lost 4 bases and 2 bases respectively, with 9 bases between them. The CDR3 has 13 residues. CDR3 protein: CASSQQENYGYTF. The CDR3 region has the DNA TGTGCCAGCAGCCAACAGGAAAACTATGGCTACACCTTC. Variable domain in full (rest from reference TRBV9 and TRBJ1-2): DSGVTQTPKHLITATGQRVTLRCSPRSGDLSVYWYQQSLDQGLQFLIQYYNGEERAKGNILERFSAQQFPDLHSELNLSSLELGDSALYFCASSQQENYGYTFGSGTRLTVV.

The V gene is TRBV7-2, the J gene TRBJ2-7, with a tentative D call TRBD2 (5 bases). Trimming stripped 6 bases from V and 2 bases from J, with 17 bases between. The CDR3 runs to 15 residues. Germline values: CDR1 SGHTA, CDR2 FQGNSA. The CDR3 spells CASSSTLASTYEQYF. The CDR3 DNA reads TGTGCCAGCAGTAGTACTCTAGCCTCCACCTACGAGCAGTACTTC.

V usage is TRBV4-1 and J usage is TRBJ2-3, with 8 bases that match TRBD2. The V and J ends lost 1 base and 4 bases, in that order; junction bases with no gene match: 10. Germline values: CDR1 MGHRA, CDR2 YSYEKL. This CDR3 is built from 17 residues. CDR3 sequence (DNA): TGCGCCAGCAGCCAAGGCTCGGGAGCGGGGGTTGCAGATACGCAGTATTTT. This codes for CASSQGSGAGVADTQYF.

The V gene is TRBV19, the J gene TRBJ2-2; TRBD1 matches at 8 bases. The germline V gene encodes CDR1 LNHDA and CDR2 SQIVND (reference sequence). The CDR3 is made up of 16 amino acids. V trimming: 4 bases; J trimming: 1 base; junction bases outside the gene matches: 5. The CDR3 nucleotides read TGTGCCAGTAGTACCGACAGGGGAGGGAACACCGGGGAGCTGTTTTTT. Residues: CASSTDRGGNTGELFF. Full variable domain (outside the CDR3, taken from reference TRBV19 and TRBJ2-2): DGGITQSPKYLFRKEGQNVTLSCEQNLNHDAMYWYRQDPGQGLRLIYYSQIVNDFQKGDIAEGYSVSREKKESFPLTVTSAQKNPTAFYLCASSTDRGGNTGELFFGEGSRLTVL.

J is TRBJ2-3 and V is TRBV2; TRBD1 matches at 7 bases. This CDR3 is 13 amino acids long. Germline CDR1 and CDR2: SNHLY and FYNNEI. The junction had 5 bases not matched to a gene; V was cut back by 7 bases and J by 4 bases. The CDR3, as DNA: TGTGCCAGCAATCCACAGGGGCCAGATACGCAGTATTTT. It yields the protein CASNPQGPDTQYF. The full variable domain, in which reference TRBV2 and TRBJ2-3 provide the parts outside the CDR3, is EPEVTQTPSHQVTQMGQEVILRCVPISNHLYFYWYRQILGQKVEFLVSFYNNEISEKSEIFDDQFSVERPDGSNFTLKIRSTKLEDSAMYFCASNPQGPDTQYFGPGTRLTVL.

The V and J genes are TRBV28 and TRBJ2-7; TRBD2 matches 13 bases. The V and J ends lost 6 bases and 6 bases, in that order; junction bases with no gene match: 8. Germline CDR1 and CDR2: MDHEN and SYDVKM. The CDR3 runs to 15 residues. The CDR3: CASSPGLAGEFEQYF. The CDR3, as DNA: TGTGCCAGCAGCCCCGGACTAGCGGGAGAGTTCGAGCAGTACTTC.

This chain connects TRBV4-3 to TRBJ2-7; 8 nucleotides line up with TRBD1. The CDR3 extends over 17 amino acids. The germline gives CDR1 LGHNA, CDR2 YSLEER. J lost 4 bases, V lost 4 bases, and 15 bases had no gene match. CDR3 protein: CASSPGQDNSVPYEQYF. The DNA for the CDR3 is TGCGCCAGCAGCCCGGGACAGGACAACTCGGTTCCATACGAGCAGTACTTC.

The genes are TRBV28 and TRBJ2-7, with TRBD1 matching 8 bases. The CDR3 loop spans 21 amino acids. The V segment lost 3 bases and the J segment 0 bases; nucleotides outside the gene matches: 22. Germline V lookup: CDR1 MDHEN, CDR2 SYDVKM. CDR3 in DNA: TGTGCCAGCAGTTTGATGAACTTCGGCAGGGGGCGAAGACGTGGCTCCTACGAGCAGTACTTC. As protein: CASSLMNFGRGRRRGSYEQYF.

The CDR3 is CASSLYTGTEYGYTF. The CDR3 DNA reads TGTGCCAGCAGCTTGTACACCGGGACAGAATATGGCTACACCTTC. The J gene is TRBJ1-2, the V gene TRBV5-5; 7 positions agree with TRBD1. Germline-derived CDR1 and CDR2 are SGHKS and YYEKEE (reference sequence). The length of the CDR3 is 15 residues. With 1 base clipped from V and 5 bases from J, the junction kept 8 bases outside the gene matches. The complete variable domain, with remaining parts taken from reference TRBV5-5 and TRBJ1-2, reads DAGVTQSPTHLIKTRGQQVTLRCSPISGHKSVSWYQQVLGQGPQFIFQYYEKEERGRGNFPDRFSARQFPNYSSELNVNALLLGDSALYLCASSLYTGTEYGYTFGSGTRLTVV.

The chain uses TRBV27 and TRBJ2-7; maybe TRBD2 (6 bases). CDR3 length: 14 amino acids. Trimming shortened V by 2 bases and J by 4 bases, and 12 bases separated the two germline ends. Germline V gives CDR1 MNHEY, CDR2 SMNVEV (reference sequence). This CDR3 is CASSLRDWGYEQYF. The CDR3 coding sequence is TGTGCCAGCAGTTTACGGGACTGGGGATACGAGCAGTACTTC.

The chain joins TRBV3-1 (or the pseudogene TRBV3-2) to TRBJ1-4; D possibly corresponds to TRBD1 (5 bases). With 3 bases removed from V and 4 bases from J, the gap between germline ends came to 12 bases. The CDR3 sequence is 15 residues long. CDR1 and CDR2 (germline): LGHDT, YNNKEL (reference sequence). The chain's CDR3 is CASSQSDKVNEKLFF. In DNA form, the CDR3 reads TGTGCCAGCAGCCAGTCGGACAAGGTTAATGAAAAACTGTTTTTT.

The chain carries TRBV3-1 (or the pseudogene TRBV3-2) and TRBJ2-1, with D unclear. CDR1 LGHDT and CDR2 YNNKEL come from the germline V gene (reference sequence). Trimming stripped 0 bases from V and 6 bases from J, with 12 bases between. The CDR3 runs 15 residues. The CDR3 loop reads CASSQEITPPNEQFF. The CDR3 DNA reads TGTGCCAGCAGCCAAGAGATAACTCCCCCCAATGAGCAGTTCTTC.

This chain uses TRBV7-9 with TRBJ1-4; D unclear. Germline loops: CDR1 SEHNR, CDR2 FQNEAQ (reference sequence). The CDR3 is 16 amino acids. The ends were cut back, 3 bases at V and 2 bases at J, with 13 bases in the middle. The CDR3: CASSFGGRWTNEKLFF. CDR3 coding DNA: TGTGCCAGCAGCTTTGGTGGGAGATGGACTAATGAAAAACTGTTTTTT. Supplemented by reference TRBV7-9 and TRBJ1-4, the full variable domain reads DTGVSQNPRHKITKRGQNVTFRCDPISEHNRLYWYRQTLGQGPEFLTYFQNEAQLEKSRLLSDRFSAERPKGSFSTLEIQRTEQGDSAMYLCASSFGGRWTNEKLFFGSGTQLSVL.

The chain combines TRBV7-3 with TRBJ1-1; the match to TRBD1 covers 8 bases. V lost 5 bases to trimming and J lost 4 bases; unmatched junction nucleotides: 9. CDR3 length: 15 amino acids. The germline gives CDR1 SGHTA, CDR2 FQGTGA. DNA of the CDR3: TGTGCCAGCAGCCCAGGGGGCGGTCCGGGCACTGAAGCTTTCTTT. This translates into CASSPGGGPGTEAFF.